This T cell receptor beta chain was identified in a study of tumor-infiltrating lymphocytes in primary liver carcinoma. For this clonotype: An end of the junction does not agree with germline; a read error may underlie this.

With 500 ng total RNA as template and a constant-region primer, TCR beta cDNA was made. TCR beta libraries came from three nested multiplex PCR rounds using slightly modified ARM-PCR. Both of the initial two PCR rounds ran for nine to ten cycles and employed TRBV1-TRBV30 forward primers alongside a C-beta reverse primer. Each CDR3 protein is one row after TCRdb ran MiXCR on the multiplex PCR reads. The table has around 79,000 distinct CDR3 sequences, 69% seen once. This CDR3 spans 14 amino acids. Germline assignment: CDR1 MDHEN and CDR2 SYDVKM. From roughly 21-30 mg of unsorted bulk tissue, DNA and RNA were co-extracted together.

The chain is built from TRBV28 and TRBJ2-3; TRBD1 aligns across 9 bases. Input material: tumor-adjacent normal liver tissue. The sequence derives from a man aged 35 to 55 with primary liver carcinoma and hepatitis B virus infection. This CDR3 is CASAGQGGAETQYF. The CDR3 DNA follows: TGTGCCAGTGCGGGACAGGGTGGAGCAGAAACGCAGTATTTT.